This TCR beta chain was recorded in a study of cytomegalovirus exposure and HLA in healthy donors. The germline V and J ends were trimmed by 0 bases and 3 bases, with 12 bases remaining between them. CDR1 and CDR2 (germline): SGDLS, YYNGEE. The CDR3 runs to 15 residues. Overall study results and limits: While the bulk of TCR sequences proved rare, some public TCRs turned up in many donors. Productive rates of about 90% or about 30% were seen for most TCR beta V segments in an earlier analysis.

This PCR relied on a set of 60 Vbeta primers and 13 Jbeta primers. Method: immunoSEQ multiplex PCR; TCRdb's copy keeps in-frame clones and lacks some. The repertoire has some 270,000 clones, under 90% of them found once; the top ten carry roughly 0.3%. With regard to this clone: Its cognate antigen is unknown.

Material: PBMCs. This sequence was found in a girl aged 2 to 9 in good health and CMV-seronegative. This chain links TRBV9 with TRBJ1-2; D is undetermined. CDR3: CASSVAGETYYGYTF. The CDR3 DNA sequence: TGTGCCAGCAGCGTAGCCGGGGAAACTTACTATGGCTACACCTTC.